This is a list of T cell receptor beta chains from one sample in a study of blood T cell repertoires in COVID-19. Sequencing was performed with immunoSEQ multiplex PCR; in TCRdb, only in-frame clones are kept and a portion is missing. The table has about 150,000 clones, 78% seen once. The sequenced sample consisted of PBMCs or T cells enriched from blood (not recorded which). The receptors here all came from a woman aged 50 to 65 who had recovered from COVID-19. Both conserved end residues are part of each CDR3. The D gene is left open where the match is weak. Size tells how often a clone was seen (once, few, many) or the class of an expanded clone, and some rows leave it out.

>TRBV18|-|TRBJ1-1|-
TGTGCCAGCTCACTAAATCAGGGAATGAACACTGAAGCTTTCTTT
CASSLNQGMNTEAFF
>TRBV19|TRBD2|TRBJ2-1|-
TGTGCCAGTAGTAGCCGACTAGCGGGGCATTATGAGCAGTTCTTC
CASSSRLAGHYEQFF
>TRBV29-1|TRBD1|TRBJ1-4|-
TGCAGCGTTGAAGGACAGGGGAATGAAAAACTGTTTTTT
CSVEGQGNEKLFF
>TRBV28|-|TRBJ1-1|-
TGTGCCAGCAGTCCACACACCACGGGAGACACTGAAGCTTTCTTT
CASSPHTTGDTEAFF
>TRBV6-2/TRBV6-3|TRBD1|TRBJ1-2|once
TGTGCCAGCAGTTTCCGACAGGGAGTCAACTATGGCTACACCTTC
CASSFRQGVNYGYTF
>TRBV28|-|TRBJ1-1|-
TGTGCCAGCAGTTTTCGGGAGAACACTGAAGCTTTCTTT
CASSFRENTEAFF
>TRBV28|TRBD1|TRBJ1-2|-
TGTGCCAGCACCCTCGGACAGGGGGCGGGATACACCTTC
CASTLGQGAGYTF
>TRBV30|-|TRBJ2-4|-
TGTGCCTGGACCAGGCAGGGCCAAAACATTCAGTACTTC
CAWTRQGQNIQYF
>TRBV6-2/TRBV6-3|TRBD2|TRBJ2-3|few
TGTGCCAGCAGTTACTCGACGGGGGGGGCAGATACGCAGTATTTT
CASSYSTGGADTQYF
>TRBV6-5|-|TRBJ1-4|-
TGTGCCAGCAGTTACCAGGCAGCAACTAATGAAAAACTGTTTTTT
CASSYQAATNEKLFF
>TRBV2|-|TRBJ1-1|-
TGTGCCAGCAGTGAAGGTGGGGCAGTGAACACTGAAGCTTTCTTT
CASSEGGAVNTEAFF
>TRBV6-5|-|TRBJ1-1|-
TGTGCCAGCAGTCAGCAGGGTTTCACTGAAGCTTTCTTT
CASSQQGFTEAFF
>TRBV7-2|-|TRBJ1-3|-
TGTGCCAGCAGCCCCGGGACACCTGGAAACACCATATATTTT
CASSPGTPGNTIYF
>TRBV28|TRBD2|TRBJ2-2|-
TGTGCCAGCAGACTTAGCGGGGACTTCACCGGGGAGCTGTTTTTT
CASRLSGDFTGELFF
>TRBV28|-|TRBJ2-1|few
TGTGCCAGCAGTTTTCGTCTCGAGGTTTATGAGCAGTTCTTC
CASSFRLEVYEQFF
>TRBV11-2|-|TRBJ2-7|-
TGTGCCAGCAGCCGTTGGGGGCAGAGCCCTTCCTACGAACAGTACTTC
CASSRWGQSPSYEQYF
>TRBV28|-|TRBJ1-1|-
TGTGCCAGCAGTTTAGAGGCTGCTGACACTGAAGCTTTCTTT
CASSLEAADTEAFF
>TRBV25-1|-|TRBJ2-7|-
TGTGCCAGCAGGAAGGGGCACAACTACGAGCAGTACTTC
CASRKGHNYEQYF
>TRBV6-5|TRBD1|TRBJ2-5|-
TGTGCCAGCAGTTACACGGACAGGGGCGTTGAGACCCAGTACTTC
CASSYTDRGVETQYF
>TRBV9|-|TRBJ1-4|-
TGTGCCAGCAGCGTATTCGCAACTAATGAAAAACTGTTTTTT
CASSVFATNEKLFF
>TRBV5-4|TRBD1|TRBJ1-2|-
TGTGCCAGCAGCTGGGGACAGGATCCTAACTATGGCTACACCTTC
CASSWGQDPNYGYTF
>TRBV30|-|TRBJ1-1|-
TGTGCCTGGAGTGTAGGACTGAATACTGAAGCTTTCTTT
CAWSVGLNTEAFF
>TRBV5-1|-|TRBJ1-1|-
TGCGCCAGCAGCTTGTCGCCAGGGGAGGGAAACACTGAAGCTTTCTTT
CASSLSPGEGNTEAFF
>TRBV28|TRBD1|TRBJ1-4|-
TGTGCCAGCAGTTCTCCGGGACAGGAGGCCGAAAAACTGTTTTTT
CASSSPGQEAEKLFF
>TRBV18|TRBD1|TRBJ1-2|-
TGTGCCAGCTCACCCCAGACCCCAGGACAGGGGGCCTATGGCTACACCTTC
CASSPQTPGQGAYGYTF
>TRBV18|TRBD1|TRBJ1-4|-
TGTGCCAGCCAGGGGGGCAGAACTAATGAAAAACTGTTTTTT
CASQGGRTNEKLFF
>TRBV18|-|TRBJ1-3|-
TGTGCCAGCTCACCAGATAGCAGTTTCTCTGGAAACACCATATATTTT
CASSPDSSFSGNTIYF
>TRBV4-1|TRBD1|TRBJ1-2|-
TGCGCCAGCAGCCACGGACAGGGGAGAGCCTCCACCTTC
CASSHGQGRASTF
>TRBV2|TRBD1|TRBJ1-5|-
TGTGCCAGCAGCCCCAGGCAGGACAGGGGAGGAATTCAGCCCCAGCATTTT
CASSPRQDRGGIQPQHF
>TRBV5-4|TRBD1|TRBJ1-3|-
TGTGCCAGCAGCTTGGACAGGGGCTCTGGAAACACCATATATTTT
CASSLDRGSGNTIYF
>TRBV12-3/TRBV12-4|-|TRBJ2-1|few
TGTGCCAGCATGGGGGGTAAAGATGAGCAGTTCTTC
CASMGGKDEQFF
>TRBV28|TRBD2|TRBJ2-1|-
TGTGCCAGCAGTTTGAGGCTAGCGGGGGGCCGGAGCTCCTACAATGAGCAGTTCTTC
CASSLRLAGGRSSYNEQFF
>TRBV5-4|TRBD1|TRBJ1-3|-
TGTGCCAGCAGCTTGGACAGGGGGTATTCTGGAAACACCATATATTTT
CASSLDRGYSGNTIYF
>TRBV7-9|-|TRBJ2-5|-
TGTGCCAGCAGTCAGGACAGTCAAGAGACCCAGTACTTC
CASSQDSQETQYF
>TRBV14|-|TRBJ1-1|-
TGTGCCAGCAGCCAAGATGGGGCGGGGGTAAAAGCTTTCTTT
CASSQDGAGVKAFF
>TRBV15|TRBD1|TRBJ2-2|-
TGTGCCACCAGCAGAGCGCCGGGACAGGGGACCTTTTTGGGCACCGGGGAGCTGTTTTTT
CATSRAPGQGTFLGTGELFF
>TRBV7-2|TRBD2|TRBJ2-1|once
TGTGCCAGCAGCCCAGCGGGGGGACATCGCCATGAGCAGTTCTTC
CASSPAGGHRHEQFF
>TRBV5-6|-|TRBJ2-3|few
TGTGCCAGCAGCTTGGCGGATACGCAGTATTTT
CASSLADTQYF
>TRBV28|-|TRBJ1-5|-
TGTGCCAGCAGTATCCTTTTGTGGGACACCAGACCCAATCAGCCCCAGCATTTT
CASSILLWDTRPNQPQHF
>TRBV4-2|TRBD1|TRBJ1-5|few
TGTGCCAGCAGCCACGGACAGGGTTCGGGCAATCAGCCCCAGCATTTT
CASSHGQGSGNQPQHF
>TRBV7-8|TRBD1|TRBJ1-1|-
TGTGCCAGCAGCCCCCGGGTCCTGACAGGGGAAGCTTTCTTT
CASSPRVLTGEAFF
>TRBV6-5|-|TRBJ2-3|-
TGTGCCAGCAGTTCTCAAAGAGGCACAGATACGCAGTATTTT
CASSSQRGTDTQYF
>TRBV6-4|TRBD1|TRBJ2-5|-
TGTGCCAGCAGTGATCCGGGACAGGGTATTGGAGAGACCCAGTACTTC
CASSDPGQGIGETQYF
>TRBV5-4|-|TRBJ2-7|-
TGTGCCAGCAGCTTACAGGGCTACGAGCAGTACTTC
CASSLQGYEQYF
>TRBV6-4|-|TRBJ1-1|-
TGTGCCAGCAGTGACTCGGAGGGCGGGTACACTGAAGCTTTCTTT
CASSDSEGGYTEAFF
>TRBV7-9|-|TRBJ1-2|-
TGTGCCAGCAGCTTAGCGCGGGAGGGCCTCTATGGCTACACCTTC
CASSLAREGLYGYTF
>TRBV5-4|TRBD1|TRBJ2-1|-
TGTGCCAGCAGCCTTTACGGGACAGGGGCGGACAATGAGCAGTTCTTC
CASSLYGTGADNEQFF
>TRBV5-1|TRBD1|TRBJ2-4|-
TGCGCCAGCAGCTCGACAGGGGGCGAACGCATAGCCAAAAACATTCAGTACTTC
CASSSTGGERIAKNIQYF
>TRBV2|-|TRBJ2-5|-
TGTGCCAGCAGTGAAGACAGAAAAGAGACCCAGTACTTC
CASSEDRKETQYF
>TRBV6-5|-|TRBJ2-7|-
TGTGCCAGCAGTTATTGGGGGCCCTCCTACGAGCAGTACTTC
CASSYWGPSYEQYF
>TRBV2|TRBD1|TRBJ1-1|-
TGTGCCAGCAGCAAACTACAGGGGGCTAACACTGAAGCTTTCTTT
CASSKLQGANTEAFF
>TRBV5-1|-|TRBJ2-3|-
TGCGCCAGCAGCACCGGGGGTCGCACAGATACGCAGTATTTT
CASSTGGRTDTQYF
>TRBV9|TRBD1|TRBJ2-7|-
TGTGCCAGCAGCGTAGGACAGGGTTTGGCCGAGCAGTACTTC
CASSVGQGLAEQYF
>TRBV11-2|-|TRBJ1-1|-
TGTGCCAGCAGCTTCCGGAGTACCTTGAACACTGAAGCTTTCTTT
CASSFRSTLNTEAFF
>TRBV20-1|TRBD1|TRBJ1-2|-
TGCAGTGCTAGTAGACCACAGGGGGCTAACTATGGCTACACCTTC
CSASRPQGANYGYTF
>TRBV5-4|TRBD2|TRBJ2-3|-
TGTGCCAGCAGCCCTGGACTAGCGGGGGATACGCAGTATTTT
CASSPGLAGDTQYF
>TRBV30|TRBD2|TRBJ2-3|-
TGTGCCTGGAACAGCCCTAATAGCGGGTTTAGCACAGATACGCAGTATTTT
CAWNSPNSGFSTDTQYF
>TRBV18|TRBD2|TRBJ2-1|-
TGTGCCAGCTCGCCTAGCGGGGGGTCCGTCGATGAGCAGTTCTTC
CASSPSGGSVDEQFF
>TRBV5-1|TRBD1|TRBJ2-1|-
TGCGCCAGCAGCTTGGCCCGGCAGGGGGTTTACAATGAGCAGTTCTTC
CASSLARQGVYNEQFF